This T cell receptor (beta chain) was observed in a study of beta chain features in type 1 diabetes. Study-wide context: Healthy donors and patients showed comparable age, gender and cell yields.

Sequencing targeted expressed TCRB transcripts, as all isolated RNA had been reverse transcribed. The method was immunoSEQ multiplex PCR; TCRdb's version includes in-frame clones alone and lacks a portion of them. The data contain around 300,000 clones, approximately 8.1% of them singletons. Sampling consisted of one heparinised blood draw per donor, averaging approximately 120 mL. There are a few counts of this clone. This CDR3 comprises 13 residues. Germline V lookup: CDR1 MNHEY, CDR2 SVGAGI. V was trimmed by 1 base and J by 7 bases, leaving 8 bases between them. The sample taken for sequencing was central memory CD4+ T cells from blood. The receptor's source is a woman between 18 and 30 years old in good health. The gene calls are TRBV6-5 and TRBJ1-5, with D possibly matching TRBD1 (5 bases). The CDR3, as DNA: TGTGCCAGCAGTTACTGGGAGGGGCAGCCCCAGCATTTT. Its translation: CASSYWEGQPQHF.